Reported below is one T cell receptor (beta chain). This sample was included in a study of blood T cell repertoires in COVID-19. About the research overall: Sites across the United States, Italy and Spain contributed samples from acute and convalescent COVID-19. T cells, B-cell-depleted T cells, or PBMCs provided the cDNA or gDNA that served as material.

Germline CDR1 LGHNA, CDR2 YSLEER. Trimming at V came to 0 bases and at J to 10 bases, leaving 7 bases not matched to a gene. The length of the CDR3 is 16 residues. How the authors handled the data: Scientists estimated how many nucleated cells there were by amplifying reference gene primers. Sequencing used immunoSEQ multiplex PCR; TCRdb keeps in-frame clones, though not all of them. The V and J calls and clone size come from that table; D and trimming were worked out from the DNA. The table shows 120,000 to 150,000 clones, with more than 70% occurring only once. The receptor was isolated from a human donor in a cohort sampled during active COVID-19. Sequences were obtained from peripheral blood. The chain links TRBV4-3 to TRBJ2-1; TRBD2 matches 12 bases. CDR3: CASSQDPSGGAQEQFF. In DNA, the CDR3 is TGCGCCAGCAGCCAAGACCCTAGCGGGGGGGCTCAAGAGCAGTTCTTC.